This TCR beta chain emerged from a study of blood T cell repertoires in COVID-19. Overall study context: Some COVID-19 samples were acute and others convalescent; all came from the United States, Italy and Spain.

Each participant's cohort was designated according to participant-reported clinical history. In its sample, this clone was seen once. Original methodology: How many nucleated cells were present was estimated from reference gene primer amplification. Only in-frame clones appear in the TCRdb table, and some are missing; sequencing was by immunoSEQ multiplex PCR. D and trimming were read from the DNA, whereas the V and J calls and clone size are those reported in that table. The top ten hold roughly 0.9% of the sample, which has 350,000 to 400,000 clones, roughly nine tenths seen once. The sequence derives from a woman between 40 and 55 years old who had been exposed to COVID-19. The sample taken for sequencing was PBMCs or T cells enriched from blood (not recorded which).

DNA of the CDR3: TGCGCCAGCAGCTTGGCAGGGACAGGGGGCCGAGGCTATGGCTACACCTTC. Translated: CASSLAGTGGRGYGYTF. The chain joins TRBV5-1 to TRBJ1-2; 12 bases agree with TRBD1. Germline values: CDR1 SGHRS, CDR2 YFSETQ. V trimming: 0 bases; J trimming: 4 bases; junction bases outside the gene matches: 7. This CDR3 is 17 amino acids long.